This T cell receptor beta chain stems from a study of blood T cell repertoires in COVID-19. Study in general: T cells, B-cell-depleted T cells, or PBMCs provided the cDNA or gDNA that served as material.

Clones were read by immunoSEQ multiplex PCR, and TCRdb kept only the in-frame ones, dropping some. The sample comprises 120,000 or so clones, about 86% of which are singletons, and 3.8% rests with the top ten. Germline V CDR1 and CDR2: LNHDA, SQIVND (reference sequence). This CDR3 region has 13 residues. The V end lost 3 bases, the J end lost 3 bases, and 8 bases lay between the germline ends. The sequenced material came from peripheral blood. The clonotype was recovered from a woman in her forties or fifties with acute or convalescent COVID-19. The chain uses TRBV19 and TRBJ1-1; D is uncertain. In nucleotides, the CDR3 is TGTGCCAGTAGTATCTCCCGGTACACTGAAGCTTTCTTT. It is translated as CASSISRYTEAFF.